The TCR beta chain under discussion was sequenced for a study of cytomegalovirus exposure and HLA in healthy donors. Study findings and constraints: Cytomegalovirus-associated TCR beta chains were listed, numbering more than 150.

The ends lost 5 bases at V and 0 bases at J; junction bases unmatched: 4. The length of the CDR3 is 15 residues. Germline V CDR1 and CDR2: MDHEN, SYDVKM. Comment on this clone: Its antigen is unknown.

Use of 60 Vbeta and 13 Jbeta primers characterized the PCR. Measured with immunoSEQ multiplex PCR; TCRdb has only the in-frame clones, and not every one. Its clone listing holds 45,000 to 70,000 clones. V usage is TRBV28 and J usage is TRBJ2-3, with TRBD1 matching over 8 bases. This TCR was recovered from a woman aged 30 to 39 in good health and CMV-seropositive. Sequencing was carried out using PBMCs. The CDR3 loop is CASSPQGVSTDTQYF. The CDR3 nucleotides are TGTGCCAGCAGTCCACAGGGGGTAAGCACAGATACGCAGTATTTT. Filled out from reference TRBV28 and TRBJ2-3, the complete variable domain reads DVKVTQSSRYLVKRTGEKVFLECVQDMDHENMFWYRQDPGLGLRLIYFSYDVKMKEKGDIPEGYSVSREKKERFSLILESASTNQTSMYLCASSPQGVSTDTQYFGPGTRLTVL.